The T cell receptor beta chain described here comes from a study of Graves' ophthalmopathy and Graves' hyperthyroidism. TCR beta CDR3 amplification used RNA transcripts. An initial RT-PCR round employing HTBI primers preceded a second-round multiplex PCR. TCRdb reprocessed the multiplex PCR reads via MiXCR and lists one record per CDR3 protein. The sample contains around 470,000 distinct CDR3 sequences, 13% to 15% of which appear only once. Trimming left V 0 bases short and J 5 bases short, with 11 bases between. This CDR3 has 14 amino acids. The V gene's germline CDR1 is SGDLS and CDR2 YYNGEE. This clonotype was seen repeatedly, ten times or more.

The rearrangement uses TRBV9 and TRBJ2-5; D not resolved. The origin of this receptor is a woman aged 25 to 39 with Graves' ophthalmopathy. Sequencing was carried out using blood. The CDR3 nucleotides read TGTGCCAGCAGCGTAGAGCGCGGCGCGGAGACCCAGTACTTC. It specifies CASSVERGAETQYF. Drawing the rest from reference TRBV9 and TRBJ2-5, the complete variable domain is DSGVTQTPKHLITATGQRVTLRCSPRSGDLSVYWYQQSLDQGLQFLIQYYNGEERAKGNILERFSAQQFPDLHSELNLSSLELGDSALYFCASSVERGAETQYFGPGTRLLVL.